This entry lists 20 T cell receptor beta chains sequenced from one sample in a study of blood T cell repertoires in COVID-19 (TCRdb year 2020). Receptors were amplified or captured by the immunoSEQ multiplex PCR assay. The table was pulled from immuneACCESS by TCRdb, which kept in-frame rearrangements only. Such tables lose some clones; where checked, under half of the loss comes from unresolved V genes, and the rest has no known cause. The sample table contains some 270,000 clones; only one count was recorded for around 85% of them. Together, the top ten hold approximately 9.9% of the sample. Sequencing input: peripheral blood. These TCRs come from a woman in her seventies with acute or convalescent COVID-19.

The chain is built from TRBV6-5 and TRBJ2-7; maybe TRBD1 (6 bases). Germline V gives CDR1 MNHEY, CDR2 SVGAGI. V was cut by 10 bases and J by 0 bases, with 10 bases left in between. The CDR3 consists of 12 residues. CDR3 nucleotides: TGTGCCATAACAGGGAGCTCCTACGAGCAGTACTTC. This translates into CAITGSSYEQYF.

The rearrangement links TRBV5-1 to TRBJ2-1, with D possibly TRBD1 on 8 matching bases. CDR1 and CDR2 from the germline V gene are SGHRS and YFSETQ. Trimming removed 1 base at V and 7 bases at J, with 12 bases between. The CDR3 sequence is 14 residues long. CDR3 sequence (DNA): TGCGCCAGCAGCTTGACAGGGGGAGGGAATGAGCAGTTCTTC. Translation: CASSLTGGGNEQFF.

The CDR3 is CASSFPGDRVQYF. In DNA, the CDR3 is TGTGCCAGCAGTTTCCCCGGAGACAGGGTTCAGTATTTT. The gene calls are TRBV7-2 and TRBJ2-3; 7 bases map to TRBD1. The CDR3 has 13 amino acids. Germline CDR1 is SGHTA and CDR2 is FQGNSA. After removal of 6 bases from V and 12 bases from J, the junction contained 12 bases not matched to a gene.

Only one count was recorded for this clone. The J gene is TRBJ2-7, the V gene TRBV4-1; 8 bases align to TRBD1. Unmatched junction bases numbered 1, after V lost 5 bases and J lost 1 base. The CDR3 has 13 amino acids. Germline V gives CDR1 MGHRA, CDR2 YSYEKL. CDR3 sequence: CASSGTGSYEQYF. The CDR3 DNA reads as TGCGCCAGCAGCGGGACAGGATCCTACGAGCAGTACTTC.

This clone has a single count. This sequence joins TRBV5-1 and TRBJ1-1; D unresolved. Trimming left V 5 bases short and J 11 bases short, with 10 bases between. Germline CDR1 reads SGHRS; CDR2 reads YFSETQ. The CDR3 is 10 residues long. Here the CDR3 reads CASRPGLAFF. The DNA of the CDR3 is TGCGCCAGCAGGCCCGGGTTGGCTTTCTTT. The full variable domain, its missing parts supplied by reference TRBV5-1 and TRBJ1-1, is KAGVTQTPRYLIKTRGQQVTLSCSPISGHRSVSWYQQTPGQGLQFLFEYFSETQRNKGNFPGRFSGRQFSNSRSEMNVSTLELGDSALYLCASRPGLAFFGQGTRLTVV.

The chain couples TRBV7-9 to TRBJ2-7, with D perhaps TRBD2 (5 bases). V gave up 5 bases and J gave up 6 bases, with 14 bases separating them. The CDR3 has 13 residues. Germline CDR1 SEHNR, CDR2 FQNEAQ (reference sequence). This CDR3 is CASSATGRGEQYF. As DNA, the CDR3 is TGTGCCAGCAGCGCAACTGGCCGGGGCGAGCAGTACTTC. Full variable domain (outside the CDR3, taken from reference TRBV7-9 and TRBJ2-7): DTGVSQNPRHKITKRGQNVTFRCDPISEHNRLYWYRQTLGQGPEFLTYFQNEAQLEKSRLLSDRFSAERPKGSFSTLEIQRTEQGDSAMYLCASSATGRGEQYFGPGTRLTVT.

The gene calls are TRBV2 and TRBJ1-6; TRBD1 matches at 9 bases. The CDR3 length is 16 residues. With 6 bases clipped from V and 7 bases from J, the junction kept 10 bases outside the gene matches. Looked up from germline, CDR1 is SNHLY and CDR2 is FYNNEI. The CDR3 here is CASRPDRGVGNSPLHF. The CDR3 DNA is TGTGCCAGCAGACCGGACAGGGGAGTAGGGAATTCACCCCTCCACTTT.

The chain joins TRBV2 to TRBJ1-5; 8 bases match TRBD1. This CDR3 is 14 amino acids long. In germline, CDR1 is SNHLY, CDR2 FYNNEI. V was pared by 3 bases and J by 3 bases, with 1 base of the junction left unmatched. CDR3 sequence: CASSEDRVNQPQHF. The CDR3 region has the DNA TGTGCCAGCAGTGAGGACAGGGTCAATCAGCCCCAGCATTTT.

This sequence joins TRBV2 and TRBJ1-1; no clear D gene. Trimming removed 4 bases at V and 11 bases at J, with 14 bases between. The germline V gene encodes CDR1 SNHLY and CDR2 FYNNEI. This CDR3 contains 12 residues. The CDR3 bases are TGTGCCAGCAGTGTTAGGAGAGGGCACGCTTTCTTT. It specifies CASSVRRGHAFF.

V gene TRBV6-5 combines with J gene TRBJ2-1; D is ambiguous. Trimming cost V 6 bases and J 10 bases, with 13 bases left between them. The CDR3 runs to 12 residues. The germline V gene has CDR1 MNHEY and CDR2 SVGAGI. This CDR3 is CASRAPEREQFF. The DNA of the CDR3 is TGTGCCAGCAGAGCGCCAGAACGGGAGCAGTTCTTC.

This chain connects TRBV7-8 to TRBJ1-2; 9 bases are a match to TRBD1. The CDR3 spans 14 residues. From germline, CDR1 is SGHVS and CDR2 FQNEAQ. V lost 1 base and J lost 8; bases outside the gene matches: 5. DNA for the CDR3: TGTGCCAGCAGCTTAGTTCGGACAGGGGCCGGCTACACCTTC. It yields the protein CASSLVRTGAGYTF.

The chain is built from TRBV6-1 and TRBJ2-1, with 11 bases identical to TRBD2. CDR3 length: 17 residues. V lost 4 bases and J lost 0; bases outside the gene matches: 5. CDR1 is MNHNS and CDR2 is SASEGT in the germline V gene. CDR3 nucleotide sequence: TGTGCCAGCAGTGGAGGGACTAGCGGCAGCTCCTACAATGAGCAGTTCTTC. Its translation: CASSGGTSGSSYNEQFF.

Concerning this clone itself: This sample also contains other DNA sequences that code for the same CDR3. V gene TRBV3-1 (or the pseudogene TRBV3-2) combines with J gene TRBJ2-5; D may be TRBD2 (6 bases). V shed 2 bases and J shed 7 bases, with 11 bases lying between them. The CDR3 length is 13 residues. Germline-derived CDR1 and CDR2 are LGHDT and YNNKEL (reference sequence). The chain's CDR3 is CASSQRLEGTQYF. Written as DNA, the CDR3 is TGTGCCAGCAGCCAAAGACTAGAAGGGACCCAGTACTTC.

The chain employs TRBV3-1 (or the pseudogene TRBV3-2) and TRBJ2-2; TRBD2 aligns across 8 bases. CDR1 LGHDT and CDR2 YNNKEL come from the germline V gene (reference sequence). This CDR3 is built from 16 residues. Germline trimming cut 3 bases from V and 3 bases from J; bases unmatched to any gene: 6. The DNA of the CDR3 is TGTGCCAGCAGCCATCGGCCAGCGGGGGACACCGGGGAGCTGTTTTTT. It is translated as CASSHRPAGDTGELFF.

For this clone: This specimen includes other DNA sequences encoding the same CDR3. This sequence joins TRBV3-1 (or the pseudogene TRBV3-2) and TRBJ1-1; the D is unclear. Germline CDR1 and CDR2: LGHDT and YNNKEL (reference sequence). The ends were cut back, 3 bases at V and 4 bases at J, with 6 bases in the middle. The CDR3 is 12 amino acids. This CDR3 reads CASSHRGTEAFF. As DNA, the CDR3 is TGTGCCAGCAGCCATCGGGGCACTGAAGCTTTCTTT.

The V and J genes are TRBV5-4 and TRBJ2-3, with 9 bases fitting TRBD2. Trimming removed 4 bases from V and 6 bases from J; junction bases left unmatched: 9. The CDR3 sequence is 15 residues long. Germline V gene lookup returns CDR1 SGHNT and CDR2 YYREEE (reference sequence). This CDR3 reads CASSLGTSRTDTQYF. CDR3 DNA sequence: TGTGCCAGCAGCCTAGGGACTAGCAGGACGGATACGCAGTATTTT.

The chain has TRBV7-8 and TRBJ1-2; D is unclear. Trimming removed 5 bases from V and 2 bases from J, with 9 bases in between. CDR1 is SGHVS and CDR2 is FQNEAQ in the germline V gene. The CDR3 has 13 amino acids. CDR3 loop: CASSLRFNYGYTF. The CDR3 region has the DNA TGTGCCAGCAGCCTCAGGTTCAACTATGGCTACACCTTC.

The chain recombines TRBV5-4 with TRBJ2-7, with a possible D match to TRBD1 (5 bases). Trimming took off 2 bases at V and 2 bases at J, with 11 bases between the two ends. The CDR3 extends over 14 amino acids. Germline lookup yields CDR1 SGHNT and CDR2 YYREEE (reference sequence). The DNA of the CDR3 is TGTGCCAGCAGCTTCCAGTCGACAGCCTACGAGCAGTACTTC. Its translation: CASSFQSTAYEQYF.

V and J are TRBV4-1 and TRBJ1-2, with 9 bases that match TRBD1. The CDR3 is 17 amino acids. V shed 4 bases and J 0 bases; nucleotides not matched to a gene: 9. Germline V gene data show CDR1 as MGHRA and CDR2 as YSYEKL. This chain's CDR3 is CASSRGQGMGPNYGYTF. The CDR3 region has the DNA TGCGCCAGCAGCCGGGGACAGGGAATGGGGCCTAACTATGGCTACACCTTC.

This chain connects TRBV27 to TRBJ1-5, with D perhaps TRBD1 (5 bases). CDR3 length: 13 residues. V dropped 6 bases and J dropped 5 bases, with 11 bases sitting between them. Germline loops: CDR1 MNHEY, CDR2 SMNVEV (reference sequence). CDR3 nucleotide sequence: TGTGCCAGCAGCCTGACAGTTGATCAGCCCCAGCATTTT. It yields the protein CASSLTVDQPQHF.